This T cell receptor (beta chain) came from a study of blood T cell repertoires in COVID-19. About the research overall: From the United States, Italy and Spain came samples of acute and convalescent COVID-19. Sample material is recorded as cDNA or gDNA derived from T cells, B-cell-depleted T cells, or PBMCs.

Original data processing: Researchers report that nucleated cell counts were estimated from reference gene primer amplification. TCRdb's copy holds only in-frame clones and misses some; the assay was immunoSEQ multiplex PCR. That table furnishes V, J and clone size, whereas the DNA furnished D and trimming. Of about 210,000 clones in the sample, around 85% were seen once. The CDR3 is 13 residues long. The ends lost 5 bases at V and 4 bases at J; junction bases unmatched: 4. Germline CDR1 LGHDT, CDR2 YNNKEL (reference sequence). This sequence was found in a man aged 35-49 years with acute or convalescent COVID-19. The specimen was peripheral blood. The V gene is TRBV3-1 (or the pseudogene TRBV3-2), the J gene TRBJ1-2; 7 nucleotides match TRBD1. DNA of the CDR3: TGTGCCAGCAGCGGACAGGCCTCCTATGGCTACACCTTC. This sequence encodes CASSGQASYGYTF.